Listed here are 30 T cell receptor beta chains from one sample, sequenced in a study of PD-L1 blockade in urothelial cancer. Produced via immunoSEQ multiplex PCR; TCRdb's table is partial and in-frame only. Of about 76,000 clones detected, 80% to 85% appear once; the ten largest clones hold 4% to 6%. Source: PBMCs, taken around atezolizumab (anti-PD-L1) treatment. These receptors were taken from a man between 65 and 80 years old with urothelial cancer.

The V call is TRBV7-8, the J call TRBJ1-2; unclear D gene. With 1 base removed from V and 2 bases from J, the gap between germline ends came to 11 bases. Germline loops: CDR1 SGHVS, CDR2 FQNEAQ. CDR3 length equals 15 residues. CDR3: CASSLGSGRNYGYTF. As DNA, the CDR3 is TGTGCCAGCAGCTTAGGGAGCGGTAGGAACTATGGCTACACCTTC.

The rearrangement joins TRBV7-9 to TRBJ2-7; D remains unclear. The CDR3 is 14 amino acids. V dropped 1 base and J dropped 9 bases, with 16 bases sitting between them. Germline V gene data show CDR1 as SEHNR and CDR2 as FQNEAQ (reference sequence). CDR3 in amino acids: CASSLVGDLAVQYF. The CDR3 DNA sequence: TGTGCCAGCAGCTTAGTAGGAGACCTGGCTGTGCAGTACTTC.

V usage is TRBV4-1 and J usage is TRBJ2-1; 10 positions match TRBD1. This CDR3 comprises 16 residues. V lost 0 bases to trimming and J lost 6 bases; unmatched junction nucleotides: 5. Germline lookup yields CDR1 MGHRA and CDR2 YSYEKL. The CDR3 sequence: CASSQDPGTGVNEQFF. The DNA of the CDR3 is TGCGCCAGCAGCCAAGACCCCGGGACAGGGGTCAATGAGCAGTTCTTC.

The chain employs TRBV9 and TRBJ2-1; the match to TRBD2 covers 7 bases. Trimming removed 0 bases from V and 8 bases from J; junction bases left unmatched: 14. Germline V gene data show CDR1 as SGDLS and CDR2 as YYNGEE. CDR3 length equals 17 residues. The CDR3 loop reads CASSVEPGGFEVYEQFF. CDR3 bases: TGTGCCAGCAGCGTAGAGCCCGGGGGGTTCGAGGTGTATGAGCAGTTCTTC. The full variable domain, its missing parts supplied by reference TRBV9 and TRBJ2-1, is DSGVTQTPKHLITATGQRVTLRCSPRSGDLSVYWYQQSLDQGLQFLIQYYNGEERAKGNILERFSAQQFPDLHSELNLSSLELGDSALYFCASSVEPGGFEVYEQFFGPGTRLTVL.

The CDR3 here is CASSFGNRLMNTEAFF. CDR3 bases: TGTGCCAGCAGCTTTGGCAACAGGCTTATGAACACTGAAGCTTTCTTT. J is TRBJ1-1 and V is TRBV13, with a possible D match to TRBD1 (5 bases). The CDR3 loop spans 16 amino acids. V was cut by 3 bases and J by 0 bases, with 14 bases left in between. Germline CDR1 PRHDT, CDR2 FYEKMQ (reference sequence). The full variable domain, completed using reference TRBV13 and TRBJ1-1, is AAGVIQSPRHLIKEKRETATLKCYPIPRHDTVYWYQQGPGQDPQFLISFYEKMQSDKGSIPDRFSAQQFSDYHSELNMSSLELGDSALYFCASSFGNRLMNTEAFFGQGTRLTVV.

The chain is built from TRBV27 and TRBJ2-5, with a possible D match to TRBD1 (5 bases). Trimming took off 3 bases at V and 7 bases at J, with 18 bases between the two ends. Germline assignment: CDR1 MNHEY and CDR2 SMNVEV (reference sequence). The CDR3 extends over 15 amino acids. CDR3 residues: CASSLSQGVGATQYF. The CDR3 DNA sequence: TGTGCCAGCAGTTTGAGCCAGGGCGTAGGGGCGACCCAGTACTTC.

In DNA, the CDR3 is TGTGCCATCACAGGGGCGAGCTCCTACGAGCAGTACTTC. Its translation is CAITGASSYEQYF. V is TRBV6-1 and J is TRBJ2-7; TRBD1 matches 7 bases. V gave up 10 bases and J gave up 0 bases; unmatched junction bases: 6. The CDR3 sequence is 13 residues long. The germline CDR1 and CDR2 sequences are MNHNS and SASEGT.

The rearrangement uses TRBV5-4 and TRBJ1-1; D is ambiguous. Germline assignment: CDR1 SGHNT and CDR2 YYREEE (reference sequence). Trimming took off 2 bases at V and 3 bases at J, with 5 bases between the two ends. This CDR3 contains 12 residues. The chain's CDR3 is CASSFGDTEAFF. In nucleotides, the CDR3 is TGTGCCAGCAGCTTCGGGGACACTGAAGCTTTCTTT.

The chain couples TRBV6-4 to TRBJ2-3; 9 bases align to TRBD2. In germline, CDR1 is MRHNA, CDR2 SNTAGT. The CDR3 covers 16 residues. Unmatched junction bases numbered 5, after V lost 2 bases and J lost 2 bases. The CDR3 loop reads CASSDLAGGATDTQYF. In DNA form, the CDR3 reads TGTGCCAGCAGTGACCTGGCGGGAGGGGCCACAGATACGCAGTATTTT.

The gene calls are TRBV28 and TRBJ2-5; TRBD1 matches at 7 bases. Germline V CDR1 and CDR2: MDHEN, SYDVKM. The CDR3 length is 14 residues. Unmatched junction bases numbered 11, after V lost 8 bases and J lost 5 bases. The CDR3 bases are TGTGCCAGCGGCCGACAGGGATGGGGCGAGACCCAGTACTTC. It encodes CASGRQGWGETQYF.

The chain recombines TRBV6-5 with TRBJ1-4, with D possibly matching TRBD1 (6 bases). This CDR3 has 15 residues. V was clipped by 2 bases and J by 8 bases, with 15 bases between them. The germline V gene encodes CDR1 MNHEY and CDR2 SVGAGI. The CDR3 region is CASSYRTAPGEKLFF. The CDR3 DNA reads as TGTGCCAGCAGTTACCGGACAGCCCCGGGGGAAAAACTGTTTTTT.

The chain uses TRBV27 and TRBJ2-7, with 7 nucleotides matching TRBD2. The CDR3 length is 15 residues. The V and J ends lost 6 bases and 3 bases, in that order; junction bases with no gene match: 11. Germline-derived CDR1 and CDR2 are MNHEY and SMNVEV (reference sequence). CDR3 bases: TGTGCCAGCAGCCAGTTCCCAGCGGGGATCTACGAGCAGTACTTC. Its translation: CASSQFPAGIYEQYF.

V and J are TRBV6-5 and TRBJ2-1, with D unclear. This CDR3 has 11 amino acids. Germline V gene data show CDR1 as MNHEY and CDR2 as SVGAGI. V lost 6 bases and J 8 bases, leaving 8 bases between the germline ends. The CDR3 protein is CASRERHEQFF. The CDR3 region has the DNA TGTGCCAGCAGGGAGAGACATGAGCAGTTCTTC.

V is TRBV27 and J is TRBJ2-7; TRBD2 matches 9 bases. The CDR3 spans 13 residues. V was pared by 6 bases and J by 3 bases, with 3 bases of the junction left unmatched. CDR1 is MNHEY, CDR2 SMNVEV, per germline (reference sequence). CDR3 nucleotides: TGTGCCAGCAGAGGACTAGCGAACTACGAGCAGTACTTC. This codes for CASRGLANYEQYF.

The chain couples TRBV21-1 to TRBJ2-5; the tabulated D call, TRBD1, remains unverified against the DNA. TRBV21-1 represents a pseudogene. The CDR3 covers 19 residues. The CDR3 DNA reads TGTGCCAGCAGCCCCCAAGACGTAGGGACAGGGTTCCCCCAAGAGACCCAGTACTTC. It yields the protein CASSPQDVGTGFPQETQYF.

This clone showed up just once. The rearrangement joins TRBV27 to TRBJ2-7; D gene unclear. V dropped 0 bases and J dropped 4 bases, with 10 bases sitting between them. Germline lookup yields CDR1 MNHEY and CDR2 SMNVEV (reference sequence). The CDR3 runs to 14 residues. In DNA, the CDR3 is TGTGCCAGCAGTTTATCGCGCGGAGCTTACGAGCAGTACTTC. Its translation: CASSLSRGAYEQYF.

The CDR3 nucleotides are TGTGCCAGCAGCCAGACAGGCGTCGGCGAGCAGTACTTC. Protein product: CASSQTGVGEQYF. The rearrangement joins TRBV9 to TRBJ2-7; D is perhaps TRBD1 (6 bases). CDR1 and CDR2 (germline): SGDLS, YYNGEE. The CDR3 covers 13 residues. V was trimmed by 4 bases and J by 6 bases, leaving 14 bases between them.

The J gene is TRBJ2-3, the V gene TRBV7-6, with 14 positions matching TRBD2. This CDR3 has 17 residues. After removal of 5 bases from V and 3 bases from J, the junction contained 7 bases not matched to a gene. Germline lookup yields CDR1 SGHVS and CDR2 FNYEAQ. The DNA for the CDR3 is TGTGCCAGCAGCCCTAGACTAGCGGGAGGGCCGACAGATACGCAGTATTTT. Its translation: CASSPRLAGGPTDTQYF.

This clone was observed a handful of times. V is TRBV5-4 and J is TRBJ1-2; TRBD1 aligns across 7 bases. This CDR3 has 14 amino acids. V was clipped by 4 bases and J by 8 bases; unmatched bases: 11. CDR1 and CDR2 from the germline V gene are SGHNT and YYREEE (reference sequence). The CDR3 sequence is CASSRRQGSEGYTF. CDR3 sequence (DNA): TGTGCCAGCAGCCGCCGACAGGGTTCGGAGGGCTACACCTTC.

The V and J genes are TRBV7-9 and TRBJ1-1, with TRBD1 as a possible D gene (6 bases). V dropped 1 base and J dropped 5 bases, with 14 bases sitting between them. Germline loops: CDR1 SEHNR, CDR2 FQNEAQ (reference sequence). The CDR3 covers 15 residues. CDR3 DNA: TGTGCCAGCAGCTTAGAAGGAGGGGGGGCAACTGAAGCTTTCTTT. It specifies CASSLEGGGATEAFF.

The chain is built from TRBV4-1 and TRBJ2-3; D is ambiguous. Germline V lookup: CDR1 MGHRA, CDR2 YSYEKL. V gave up 0 bases and J gave up 4 bases, with 5 bases separating them. The CDR3 runs 13 residues. The CDR3 is CASSQDGADTQYF. CDR3 nucleotide sequence: TGCGCCAGCAGCCAAGATGGAGCAGATACGCAGTATTTT.

V gene TRBV18 combines with J gene TRBJ1-5, with D possibly being TRBD1 (5 bases). Germline assignment: CDR1 KGHSH and CDR2 LQKENI. CDR3 size: 14 residues. Deletions cut 3 bases from V and 4 bases from J, with 10 bases between. CDR3 amino acids: CASSPAGGNQPQHF. CDR3 nucleotide sequence: TGTGCCAGCTCACCGGCGGGGGGAAATCAGCCCCAGCATTTT.

This chain connects TRBV19 to TRBJ2-6; 9 positions match TRBD1. Germline CDR1 and CDR2: LNHDA and SQIVND (reference sequence). The CDR3 has 17 amino acids. The V gene end was trimmed by 7 bases and the J gene end by 0 bases; junction bases not matched to a gene: 7. CDR3: CASNTGQGFSGANVLTF. As DNA, the CDR3 is TGTGCCAGTAATACGGGACAGGGATTCTCTGGGGCCAACGTCCTGACTTTC.

The chain combines TRBV6-1 with TRBJ2-2; D gene ambiguous. This CDR3 region has 13 residues. The germline gives CDR1 MNHNS, CDR2 SASEGT. With 3 bases removed from V and 4 bases from J, the gap between germline ends came to 6 bases. The CDR3 nucleotides read TGTGCCAGCAGTGACCACATCACCGGGGAGCTGTTTTTT. Translated: CASSDHITGELFF.

The chain uses TRBV7-2 and TRBJ1-1; perhaps TRBD1 as D (6 bases). V lost 0 bases to trimming and J lost 7 bases, with 12 bases between them. CDR1 and CDR2 (germline): SGHTA, FQGNSA. CDR3 size: 14 residues. The CDR3 nucleotides read TGTGCCAGCAGCTTAGCAGGGGGACGGAGTGAAGCTTTCTTT. Residues: CASSLAGGRSEAFF.

V usage is TRBV27 and J usage is TRBJ1-1, with D possibly TRBD1 on 5 matching bases. Germline V CDR1 and CDR2: MNHEY, SMNVEV (reference sequence). With 1 base removed from V and 7 bases from J, the gap between germline ends came to 10 bases. CDR3 length: 13 amino acids. The CDR3, as DNA: TGTGCCAGCAGTTTATATGCGGGGGTTGAAGCTTTCTTT. Its protein is CASSLYAGVEAFF.

V usage is TRBV7-6 and J usage is TRBJ2-1; 16 bases fit TRBD2. From germline, CDR1 is SGHVS and CDR2 FNYEAQ. The CDR3 runs to 18 residues. The J segment lost 3 bases and the V segment lost 5 bases, leaving 7 bases of the junction unmatched. The CDR3 loop is CASSQPGLAGGVYNEQFF. As DNA, the CDR3 is TGTGCCAGCAGCCAGCCGGGACTAGCGGGGGGGGTCTACAATGAGCAGTTCTTC.

V usage is TRBV13 and J usage is TRBJ2-3; 10 bases line up with TRBD2. The CDR3 has 17 amino acids. With 2 bases clipped from V and 4 bases from J, the junction kept 9 bases outside the gene matches. Germline V lookup: CDR1 PRHDT, CDR2 FYEKMQ (reference sequence). CDR3 sequence reads: CASSLSRAGGPSDTQYF. CDR3 sequence (DNA): TGTGCCAGCAGCTTAAGCCGAGCGGGAGGGCCCTCAGATACGCAGTATTTT. Complete variable domain (other parts from reference TRBV13 and TRBJ2-3): AAGVIQSPRHLIKEKRETATLKCYPIPRHDTVYWYQQGPGQDPQFLISFYEKMQSDKGSIPDRFSAQQFSDYHSELNMSSLELGDSALYFCASSLSRAGGPSDTQYFGPGTRLTVL.

This clone was detected only once. The chain couples TRBV18 to TRBJ2-1; 15 bases are shared with TRBD2. The ends lost 0 bases at V and 4 bases at J; junction bases unmatched: 4. The CDR3 extends over 18 amino acids. The germline CDR1 and CDR2 sequences are KGHSH and LQKENI. The CDR3 is CASSPPGLAGGRYNEQFF. The CDR3, as DNA: TGTGCCAGCTCACCACCGGGACTAGCGGGAGGACGATACAATGAGCAGTTCTTC. Full variable domain (missing parts from reference TRBV18 and TRBJ2-1): NAGVMQNPRHLVRRRGQEARLRCSPMKGHSHVYWYRQLPEEGLKFMVYLQKENIIDESGMPKERFSAEFPKEGPSILRIQQVVRGDSAAYFCASSPPGLAGGRYNEQFFGPGTRLTVL.

The chain joins TRBV9 to TRBJ2-5, with 11 nucleotides matching TRBD2. This CDR3 is built from 14 residues. Trimming cost V 2 bases and J 5 bases; bases outside gene matches: 2. Germline V gene data show CDR1 as SGDLS and CDR2 as YYNGEE. This CDR3 is CASSVSGRGETQYF. In DNA, the CDR3 is TGTGCCAGCAGCGTTAGCGGGAGGGGCGAGACCCAGTACTTC.